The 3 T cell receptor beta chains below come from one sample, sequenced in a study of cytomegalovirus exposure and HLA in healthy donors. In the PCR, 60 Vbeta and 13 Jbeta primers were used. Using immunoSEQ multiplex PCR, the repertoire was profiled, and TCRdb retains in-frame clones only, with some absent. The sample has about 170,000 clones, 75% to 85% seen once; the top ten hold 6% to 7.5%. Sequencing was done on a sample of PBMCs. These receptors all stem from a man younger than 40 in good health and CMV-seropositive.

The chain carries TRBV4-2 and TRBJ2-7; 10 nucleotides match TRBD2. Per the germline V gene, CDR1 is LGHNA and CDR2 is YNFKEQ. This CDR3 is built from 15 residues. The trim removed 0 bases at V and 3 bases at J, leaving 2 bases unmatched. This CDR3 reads CASSQDRTSGYEQYF. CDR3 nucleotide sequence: TGTGCCAGCAGCCAAGACAGGACTAGCGGCTACGAGCAGTACTTC.

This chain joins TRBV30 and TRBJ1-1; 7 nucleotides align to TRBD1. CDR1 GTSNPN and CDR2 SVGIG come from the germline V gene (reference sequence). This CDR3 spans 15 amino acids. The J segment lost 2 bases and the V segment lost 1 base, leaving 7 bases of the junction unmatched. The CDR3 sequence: CAWSDAGGINTEAFF. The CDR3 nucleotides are TGTGCCTGGAGTGATGCAGGGGGAATAAACACTGAAGCTTTCTTT. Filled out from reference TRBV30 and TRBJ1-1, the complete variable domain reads SQTIHQWPATLVQPVGSPLSLECTVEGTSNPNLYWYRQAAGRGLQLLFYSVGIGQISSEVPQNLSASRPQDRQFILSSKKLLLSDSGFYLCAWSDAGGINTEAFFGQGTRLTVV.

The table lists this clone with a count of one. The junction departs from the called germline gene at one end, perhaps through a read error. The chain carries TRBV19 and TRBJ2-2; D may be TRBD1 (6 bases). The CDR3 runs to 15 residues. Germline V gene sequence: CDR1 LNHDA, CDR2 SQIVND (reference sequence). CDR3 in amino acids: CASSMGAGPAGELFF. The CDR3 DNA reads TGTGCCAGCAGTATGGGGGCAGGGCCGGCCGGGGAGCTGTTTTTT. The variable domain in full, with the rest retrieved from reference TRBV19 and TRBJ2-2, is DGGITQSPKYLFRKEGQNVTLSCEQNLNHDAMYWYRQDPGQGLRLIYYSQIVNDFQKGDIAEGYSVSREKKESFPLTVTSAQKNPTAFYLCASSMGAGPAGELFFGEGSRLTVL.